A selection of T cell receptor beta chains follows, all from one sample in a study of blood T cell repertoires in COVID-19. Using immunoSEQ multiplex PCR, the repertoire was profiled, and TCRdb retains in-frame clones only, with some absent. The sample shows approximately 110,000 clones, 69% of them seen only once. Sequences were obtained from peripheral blood. The receptors originated from a man older than 75 with acute or convalescent COVID-19. Both conserved end residues are part of each CDR3. A D gene is named only where the DNA matches it firmly. Clone size is stated in some rows and not others, as once, few, many or a class when expanded.

v_gene	j_gene	abundance	d_gene	CDR3aa	CDR3nt
TRBV15	TRBJ1-5	few	NA	CATSREFGDQPQHF	TGTGCCACCAGCAGAGAATTCGGGGATCAGCCCCAGCATTTT
TRBV13	TRBJ2-1	NA	NA	CASSFDDSHEQFF	TGTGCCAGCAGCTTTGACGACAGCCATGAGCAGTTCTTC
TRBV14	TRBJ1-4	NA	NA	CASSQGGPQLFF	TGTGCCAGCAGCCAAGGCGGGCCCCAACTGTTTTTT
TRBV11-3	TRBJ2-2	NA	TRBD1	CASSLVGTVSTGELFF	TGTGCCAGCAGCCTCGTGGGGACAGTTTCCACCGGGGAGCTGTTTTTT
TRBV2	TRBJ2-4	NA	NA	CASRGPGEGKNIQYF	TGTGCCAGCAGAGGGCCAGGGGAGGGAAAAAACATTCAGTACTTC
TRBV18	TRBJ1-4	NA	TRBD1	CASSPLGQGLGKLFF	TGTGCCAGCTCACCACTAGGACAGGGTCTAGGAAAACTGTTTTTT
TRBV7-2	TRBJ2-2	NA	TRBD2	CASSSNGRGAVGELFF	TGTGCCAGCAGCTCTAATGGGAGGGGAGCGGTCGGGGAGCTGTTTTTT
TRBV2	TRBJ2-7	once	TRBD1	CASKRDRDYEQYF	TGTGCCAGCAAAAGGGACAGGGACTACGAGCAGTACTTC
TRBV18	TRBJ2-1	NA	TRBD1	CASSPRDRGFNEQFF	TGTGCCAGCTCACCACGGGACAGGGGCTTTAATGAGCAGTTCTTC
TRBV25-1	TRBJ1-1	many	NA	CASTLGGRTEAFF	TGTGCCAGCACTTTGGGGGGGCGCACTGAAGCTTTCTTT
TRBV5-6	TRBJ2-7	NA	TRBD1	CASSLWVWRLPGGEQYF	TGTGCCAGCAGCTTATGGGTCTGGCGCTTACCAGGGGGCGAGCAGTACTTC
TRBV9	TRBJ1-3	medium-sized	NA	CASSVGDGTGGPGNTIYF	TGTGCCAGCAGCGTAGGAGACGGAACGGGGGGTCCTGGAAACACCATATATTTT
TRBV12-3/TRBV12-4	TRBJ2-7	few	NA	CASSFSLEFEQYF	TGTGCCAGCAGTTTCTCCCTTGAGTTCGAGCAGTACTTC
TRBV25-1	TRBJ2-2	NA	NA	CASSGVADTGELFF	TGTGCCAGCAGTGGGGTAGCAGACACCGGGGAGCTGTTTTTT
TRBV11-2	TRBJ2-1	NA	NA	CASSLGLGGGYNEQFF	TGTGCCAGCAGCTTAGGATTGGGAGGGGGCTACAATGAGCAGTTCTTC
TRBV15	TRBJ2-1	NA	NA	CATSRSEGRNEQFF	TGTGCCACCAGCAGATCAGAGGGCCGGAATGAGCAGTTCTTC
TRBV10-3	TRBJ1-2	few	NA	CAINNFDRLYGYTF	TGTGCCATCAACAACTTCGACAGGCTCTATGGCTACACCTTC
TRBV5-1	TRBJ1-1	NA	NA	CATSQVPGTEAFF	TGCGCCACCAGCCAGGTCCCAGGGACTGAAGCTTTCTTT
TRBV6-4	TRBJ1-2	NA	TRBD1	CASSATGLSGYTF	TGTGCCAGCAGTGCGACAGGGTTAAGTGGCTACACCTTC
TRBV27	TRBJ2-3	NA	TRBD2	CASSLVVPGLAGVGDTQYF	TGTGCCAGCAGTTTAGTCGTCCCGGGACTAGCGGGAGTCGGGGATACGCAGTATTTT
TRBV6-2/TRBV6-3	TRBJ1-1	NA	NA	CASSYSGGAEAFF	TGTGCCAGCAGTTACTCAGGGGGGGCTGAAGCTTTCTTT
TRBV18	TRBJ2-1	NA	TRBD2	CASSMGGSSYNEQFF	TGTGCCAGCTCAATGGGGGGGAGCTCCTACAATGAGCAGTTCTTC
TRBV27	TRBJ2-1	NA	NA	CASSFYGYNEQFF	TGTGCCAGCAGTTTCTACGGGTACAATGAGCAGTTCTTC
TRBV29-1	TRBJ2-7	NA	TRBD1	CSAHRGYEQYF	TGCAGCGCTCACAGGGGCTACGAGCAGTACTTC
TRBV19	TRBJ2-1	NA	NA	CASSINRAYEQFF	TGTGCCAGTAGTATTAACAGGGCCTATGAGCAGTTCTTC
TRBV18	TRBJ2-7	NA	NA	CASSPSGGGSYEQYF	TGTGCCAGCTCACCGTCAGGTGGAGGTTCCTACGAGCAGTACTTC
TRBV30	TRBJ2-5	NA	NA	CAWRVQETQYF	TGTGCCTGGCGGGTCCAAGAGACCCAGTACTTC
TRBV6-2/TRBV6-3	TRBJ1-1	many	NA	CASSYPGGSAFF	TGTGCCAGCAGTTATCCGGGGGGAAGCGCTTTCTTT
TRBV27	TRBJ1-5	few	NA	CASSLEWSNQPQHF	TGTGCCAGCAGTTTGGAGTGGAGCAATCAGCCCCAGCATTTT
TRBV10-3	TRBJ2-7	many	TRBD2	CAISDIASGSREQYF	TGTGCCATCAGTGATATTGCTAGCGGGTCACGCGAGCAGTACTTC
TRBV3-1/TRBV3-2	TRBJ2-7	NA	TRBD1	CASSRDSSYEQYF	TGTGCCAGCAGCCGGGACAGCTCCTACGAGCAGTACTTC
TRBV6-2/TRBV6-3	TRBJ1-2	NA	NA	CASSSVPNYGYTF	TGTGCCAGCAGTTCCGTCCCTAACTATGGCTACACCTTC
TRBV6-5	TRBJ1-1	NA	NA	CASSYSFGTGNTEAFF	TGTGCCAGCAGTTACTCGTTTGGCACGGGGAACACTGAAGCTTTCTTT
TRBV6-1	TRBJ2-6	few	NA	CASSDHRSGANVLTF	TGTGCCAGCAGTGACCACAGGTCTGGGGCCAACGTCCTGACTTTC
TRBV23-1	TRBJ2-7	few	TRBD2	CAETSGTVKPPYEQYF	TGCGCCGAGACTAGCGGGACCGTAAAACCGCCCTACGAGCAGTACTTC
TRBV7-2	TRBJ2-3	NA	TRBD2	CASSAGLAATDTQYF	TGTGCCAGCAGCGCTGGACTAGCGGCCACAGATACGCAGTATTTT
TRBV7-6	TRBJ2-1	NA	NA	CASLPQPGTLNEQFF	TGTGCCAGCCTCCCCCAACCCGGGACTTTGAATGAGCAGTTCTTC
TRBV2	TRBJ1-4	NA	TRBD1	CASNQDRGAEKLFF	TGTGCCAGCAACCAGGACAGGGGAGCCGAAAAACTGTTTTTT
TRBV19	TRBJ1-1	NA	NA	CASSITPSGDTEAFF	TGTGCCAGTAGTATCACACCCTCAGGGGACACTGAAGCTTTCTTT
TRBV28	TRBJ2-1	NA	NA	CASSLQGNEQFF	TGTGCCAGCAGTTTACAGGGGAATGAGCAGTTCTTC
TRBV5-1	TRBJ1-1	NA	TRBD1	CASSLSGGAHTEAFF	TGCGCCAGCAGCTTGTCAGGGGGCGCGCACACTGAAGCTTTCTTT
TRBV5-1	TRBJ2-2	NA	TRBD1	CASSLGPQGDTGELFF	TGCGCCAGCAGCTTGGGCCCACAGGGGGACACCGGGGAGCTGTTTTTT
TRBV11-2	TRBJ1-3	NA	NA	CASSLAGSGNTIYF	TGTGCCAGCAGCTTAGCAGGGTCTGGAAACACCATATATTTT
TRBV2	TRBJ2-5	NA	TRBD2	CASSRSGKETQYF	TGTGCCAGCAGTAGGAGCGGGAAAGAGACCCAGTACTTC
TRBV28	TRBJ2-1	NA	NA	CASSRWSGSSYNEQFF	TGTGCCAGCAGCCGATGGAGCGGTAGCTCCTACAATGAGCAGTTCTTC
TRBV5-5	TRBJ1-6	few	TRBD1	CASSLSHRGNSPLHF	TGTGCCAGCAGCTTGTCTCACAGGGGAAATTCACCCCTCCACTTT
TRBV11-2	TRBJ2-1	NA	TRBD1	CASSFGDSQFF	TGTGCCAGCAGCTTCGGGGACAGTCAGTTCTTC
TRBV5-3	TRBJ1-5	NA	NA	CARSNEWSPGHQGRDQPQHF	TGTGCCAGAAGCAATGAATGGTCCCCGGGACACCAAGGTAGGGATCAGCCCCAGCATTTT
TRBV5-1	TRBJ2-1	NA	NA	CASSLGQSYNEQFF	TGCGCCAGCAGCCTCGGACAATCCTACAATGAGCAGTTCTTC
TRBV9	TRBJ2-7	NA	NA	CASSVEGGVGGEQYF	TGTGCCAGCAGCGTAGAAGGCGGTGTCGGCGGCGAGCAGTACTTC
TRBV6-5	TRBJ2-2	NA	NA	CASSYLANTGELFF	TGTGCCAGCAGTTACTTAGCGAACACCGGGGAGCTGTTTTTT
TRBV3-1/TRBV3-2	TRBJ2-7	NA	NA	CASSGGGLISYEQYF	TGTGCCAGCAGCGGGGGGGGCTTAATCTCCTACGAGCAGTACTTC
TRBV2	TRBJ2-3	NA	NA	CASSPSTGGAGTQYF	TGTGCCAGCAGTCCTTCGACGGGTGGGGCTGGTACGCAGTATTTT